Listed below are T cell receptor beta chains from one sample, sequenced in a study of blood T cell repertoires in COVID-19. Libraries were prepared by immunoSEQ multiplex PCR; TCRdb keeps only in-frame clonotypes and omits some of them. This sample has about 45,000 clones, with approximately 85% found just once. The sample taken for sequencing was peripheral blood. The receptors stem from a woman older than 75 with acute or convalescent COVID-19. The CDR3 runs from the conserved cysteine through the conserved F or W. Fields, in order: D gene, J gene, V gene, CDR3 length, clone size, CDR3 DNA, CDR3 protein. D genes are given only for firm matches. Part of the rows lack a size; the others show once, few, many or a class for expanded clones.

d_call: .
j_call: TRBJ1-1
v_call: TRBV2
cdr3_length: 14
clone_size: .
cdr3_nt: TGTGCCAGCAGTGACCTTCTAGAGAACACTGAAGCTTTCTTT
cdr3_aa: CASSDLLENTEAFF

d_call: TRBD1
j_call: TRBJ1-1
v_call: TRBV5-4
cdr3_length: 14
clone_size: .
cdr3_nt: TGTGCCAGCAGCTTACACAGGGGTAGCACTGAAGCTTTCTTT
cdr3_aa: CASSLHRGSTEAFF

d_call: TRBD1
j_call: TRBJ1-1
v_call: TRBV18
cdr3_length: 13
clone_size: .
cdr3_nt: TGTGCCAGCTCACCGTCAGGGGGGATTGAAGCTTTCTTT
cdr3_aa: CASSPSGGIEAFF

d_call: TRBD1
j_call: TRBJ1-6
v_call: TRBV5-4
cdr3_length: 14
clone_size: .
cdr3_nt: TGTGCCAGCACCAAAGGACAGGGATATTCACCCCTCCACTTT
cdr3_aa: CASTKGQGYSPLHF

d_call: .
j_call: TRBJ2-3
v_call: TRBV11-2
cdr3_length: 10
clone_size: .
cdr3_nt: TGTGCCAGCAGCCCCGAGCCCCAGTATTTT
cdr3_aa: CASSPEPQYF

d_call: TRBD2
j_call: TRBJ2-1
v_call: TRBV7-9
cdr3_length: 16
clone_size: .
cdr3_nt: TGTGCCAGCAGCTTAGCGATGGGACTACCCCCGCGGGAGCAGTTCTTC
cdr3_aa: CASSLAMGLPPREQFF

d_call: TRBD2
j_call: TRBJ2-3
v_call: TRBV11-2
cdr3_length: 15
clone_size: .
cdr3_nt: TGTGCCAGCAGCTTAACGGGAGGGTGGGCGGATACGCAGTATTTT
cdr3_aa: CASSLTGGWADTQYF

d_call: TRBD2
j_call: TRBJ2-5
v_call: TRBV7-2
cdr3_length: 15
clone_size: .
cdr3_nt: TGTGCCAGCAGCTTCAGACTAGCTGTTCAAGAGACCCAGTACTTC
cdr3_aa: CASSFRLAVQETQYF

d_call: .
j_call: TRBJ1-1
v_call: TRBV28
cdr3_length: 12
clone_size: once
cdr3_nt: TGTGCCATCTCGGAGAGGGTCGCTGAAGCTTTCTTT
cdr3_aa: CAISERVAEAFF

d_call: TRBD1
j_call: TRBJ1-4
v_call: TRBV9
cdr3_length: 16
clone_size: .
cdr3_nt: TGTGCCAGCAGCGCTGGAGGAGGACAGGCAAATGAAAAACTGTTTTTT
cdr3_aa: CASSAGGGQANEKLFF

d_call: .
j_call: TRBJ1-6
v_call: TRBV6-4
cdr3_length: 14
clone_size: .
cdr3_nt: TGTGCCAGCAGCCCACGGGGGAAGAATTCACCCCTCCACTTT
cdr3_aa: CASSPRGKNSPLHF

d_call: .
j_call: TRBJ1-4
v_call: TRBV7-2
cdr3_length: 15
clone_size: .
cdr3_nt: TGTGCCAGCAGACAGGATGGGGCTGGCGTGGAAAAACTGTTTTTT
cdr3_aa: CASRQDGAGVEKLFF

d_call: .
j_call: TRBJ1-3
v_call: TRBV18
cdr3_length: 17
clone_size: .
cdr3_nt: TGTGCCAGCTCACCACCGGGGGGAAGCAACTCTGGAAACACCATATATTTT
cdr3_aa: CASSPPGGSNSGNTIYF

d_call: TRBD2
j_call: TRBJ2-3
v_call: TRBV2
cdr3_length: 15
clone_size: .
cdr3_nt: TGTGCCAGCAGTGACAGCGGGGGGGGCACAGATACGCAGTATTTT
cdr3_aa: CASSDSGGGTDTQYF

d_call: .
j_call: TRBJ2-6
v_call: TRBV25-1
cdr3_length: 17
clone_size: .
cdr3_nt: TGTGCCAGCAGTGAATCGAGGTCACACTCTGGGGCCAACGTCCTGACTTTC
cdr3_aa: CASSESRSHSGANVLTF

d_call: TRBD1
j_call: TRBJ1-5
v_call: TRBV6-5
cdr3_length: 14
clone_size: .
cdr3_nt: TGTGCCAGCAGGAGGAACAGGGGTACAGAGCCCCAGCATTTT
cdr3_aa: CASRRNRGTEPQHF

d_call: TRBD2
j_call: TRBJ2-1
v_call: TRBV2
cdr3_length: 15
clone_size: .
cdr3_nt: TGTGCCAGCAGGATAGGGACTAGCGGGAGGGTCGAGCAGTTCTTC
cdr3_aa: CASRIGTSGRVEQFF

d_call: .
j_call: TRBJ1-1
v_call: TRBV30
cdr3_length: 15
clone_size: .
cdr3_nt: TGTGCCTGGAGTCCCTTGACGGGGGGGGGCACTGAAGCTTTCTTT
cdr3_aa: CAWSPLTGGGTEAFF

d_call: TRBD2
j_call: TRBJ2-4
v_call: TRBV9
cdr3_length: 19
clone_size: .
cdr3_nt: TGTGCCAGCAGCGTAGGAGGTTGGGGCGGGAGGGCCCGAGGTAACATTCAGTACTTC
cdr3_aa: CASSVGGWGGRARGNIQYF

d_call: .
j_call: TRBJ2-5
v_call: TRBV2
cdr3_length: 13
clone_size: once
cdr3_nt: TGTGCCAGCGAGATCGGGGAAACCGAGACCCAGTACTTC
cdr3_aa: CASEIGETETQYF

d_call: .
j_call: TRBJ2-7
v_call: TRBV6-6
cdr3_length: 14
clone_size: .
cdr3_nt: TGTGCCAGCAGTCCCCAGGCCCAGAGCTACGAGCAGTACTTC
cdr3_aa: CASSPQAQSYEQYF

d_call: .
j_call: TRBJ1-5
v_call: TRBV7-9
cdr3_length: 14
clone_size: once
cdr3_nt: TGTGCCAGCAGCTCAGTTTCTAGCAATCAGCCCCAGCATTTT
cdr3_aa: CASSSVSSNQPQHF

d_call: TRBD2
j_call: TRBJ2-1
v_call: TRBV19
cdr3_length: 17
clone_size: .
cdr3_nt: TGTGCCAGTAGTATCGGGGCTGACGGGAGGTTCTACAATGAGCAGTTCTTC
cdr3_aa: CASSIGADGRFYNEQFF

d_call: TRBD2
j_call: TRBJ2-7
v_call: TRBV18
cdr3_length: 14
clone_size: .
cdr3_nt: TGTGCCAGCTCACCACCGGGAGGGAGTACAGAGCAGTACTTC
cdr3_aa: CASSPPGGSTEQYF

d_call: .
j_call: TRBJ1-2
v_call: TRBV28
cdr3_length: 14
clone_size: .
cdr3_nt: TGTGCCAGCAGTTTAGGTCAGATTAACTATGGCTACACCTTC
cdr3_aa: CASSLGQINYGYTF

d_call: TRBD1
j_call: TRBJ1-4
v_call: TRBV5-5
cdr3_length: 14
clone_size: few
cdr3_nt: TGTGCCAGCAGCCTGGGACAGGGTTATGAAAAACTGTTTTTT
cdr3_aa: CASSLGQGYEKLFF

d_call: .
j_call: TRBJ1-2
v_call: TRBV7-2
cdr3_length: 13
clone_size: .
cdr3_nt: TGTGCCAGCGTACCGGGGGCGGGGGGCGGCTACACCTTC
cdr3_aa: CASVPGAGGGYTF

d_call: .
j_call: TRBJ2-7
v_call: TRBV30
cdr3_length: 11
clone_size: .
cdr3_nt: TGTGCCTGCATACGGGGCTACGAGCAGTACTTC
cdr3_aa: CACIRGYEQYF